These 18 T cell receptor beta chains were all obtained from the same sample, sequenced in a study of blood T cells in healthy people across ages. A second PCR of roughly 7 to 11 cycles used a sample-barcoded 5' primer and a J-beta primer mix. TCRdb fed the 5' RACE reads into MiXCR, producing one record per CDR3 protein. In the table there are roughly 800,000 distinct CDR3 sequences, around a quarter of which are singletons. The sample was also reused in another study, on T cells of mothers and their children.

Sequencing input: blood. These receptor sequences come from a boy younger than 18 in good health.

This chain links TRBV6-6 with TRBJ2-3; possibly TRBD2 for D (6 bases). V lost 0 bases to trimming and J lost 0 bases, with 10 bases between them. Germline CDR1 reads MNHNY; CDR2 reads SVGAGI (reference sequence). There are 16 residues in the CDR3. The CDR3 spells CASSYSSRGSTDTQYF. The CDR3 nucleotides read TGTGCCAGCAGTTACTCGAGCCGGGGGAGCACAGATACGCAGTATTTT.

This chain joins TRBV6-1 and TRBJ1-5, with D unresolved. With 7 bases removed from V and 3 bases from J, the gap between germline ends came to 10 bases. This CDR3 is built from 13 residues. Germline CDR1 is MNHNS and CDR2 is SASEGT. CDR3 protein: CASKDGLNQPQHF. Here the CDR3 DNA reads TGTGCCAGCAAGGACGGTCTCAATCAGCCCCAGCATTTT.

This clonotype was found many times. This chain joins TRBV20-1 and TRBJ2-1; TRBD2 matches 13 bases. Germline CDR1 reads DFQATT; CDR2 reads SNEGSKA (reference sequence). The length of the CDR3 is 16 residues. Trimming removed 6 bases from V and 3 bases from J; junction bases left unmatched: 8. DNA for the CDR3: TGCAGTGCGGCGGATGGACTAGCGGGGGACTACAATGAGCAGTTCTTC. It translates to CSAADGLAGDYNEQFF.

The gene calls are TRBV6-5 and TRBJ1-4; 7 bases line up with TRBD1. This CDR3 is 17 amino acids long. After removal of 6 bases from V and 6 bases from J, the junction contained 16 bases not matched to a gene. Germline V gene lookup returns CDR1 MNHEY and CDR2 SVGAGI. The CDR3 sequence: CASRRQGTLWGDEKLFF. As DNA, the CDR3 is TGTGCCAGCAGGCGACAGGGTACCCTCTGGGGAGATGAAAAACTGTTTTTT.

The J gene is TRBJ1-4, the V gene TRBV5-1; a weak D match, TRBD1 (5 bases). Germline V gene lookup returns CDR1 SGHRS and CDR2 YFSETQ. V lost 4 bases to trimming and J lost 7 bases, with 14 bases between them. This CDR3 has 14 amino acids. CDR3 sequence (DNA): TGCGCCAGCAGCCCGACCGGAGGGACTGAAAAACTGTTTTTT. Its translation is CASSPTGGTEKLFF.

This clonotype occurred a few times. One end of the junction does not line up with germline, which may come from a read error. V and J are TRBV12-3 or TRBV12-4 and TRBJ1-6; tentatively, D is TRBD1 (5 bases). The length of the CDR3 is 13 residues. The CDR3 loop is CASRGRYNSPLHF. The CDR3 DNA reads as TGTGCCAGCAGGGGACGCTATAATTCACCCCTCCATTTT.

This clonotype has more than one count but fewer than ten. V gene TRBV5-1 combines with J gene TRBJ2-5; a weak D match, TRBD2 (6 bases). Trimming pared 4 bases from V and 2 bases from J, leaving 15 bases between. The CDR3 has 15 amino acids. Germline V lookup: CDR1 SGHRS, CDR2 YFSETQ. CDR3 amino acids: CASSPAAGSQETQYF. The CDR3 DNA is TGCGCCAGCAGCCCGGCGGCGGGGTCGCAAGAGACCCAGTACTTC.

The gene calls are TRBV30 and TRBJ2-5, with D possibly matching TRBD1 (7 bases). The J call may be faulty, since TRBJ2-1 better matches the DNA end. The CDR3 contains 15 residues. Germline CDR1 is GTSNPN and CDR2 is SVGIG (reference sequence). CDR3 loop: CAWSEEGAEYNEQFF. Written as DNA, the CDR3 is TGTGCCTGGAGTGAGGAGGGGGCGGAATACAATGAGCAGTTCTTC.

The V and J genes are TRBV5-1 and TRBJ2-1; D might be TRBD1 (7 bases). The CDR3 extends over 15 amino acids. Trimming shortened V by 6 bases and J by 4 bases, and 17 bases separated the two germline ends. Germline assignment: CDR1 SGHRS and CDR2 YFSETQ. The CDR3 reads CASIPGDSPYNEQFF. The CDR3 DNA reads as TGCGCCAGCATCCCGGGGGACAGCCCGTACAATGAGCAGTTCTTC. Variable domain in full (rest from reference TRBV5-1 and TRBJ2-1): KAGVTQTPRYLIKTRGQQVTLSCSPISGHRSVSWYQQTPGQGLQFLFEYFSETQRNKGNFPGRFSGRQFSNSRSEMNVSTLELGDSALYLCASIPGDSPYNEQFFGPGTRLTVL.

The CDR3 coding sequence is TGTGCCAGCAGCCGTAGCGGGGGACTATACGAGCAGTACTTC. Translation gives CASSRSGGLYEQYF. The chain carries TRBV6-2 or TRBV6-3 and TRBJ2-7, with 9 bases aligning to TRBD2. Per the germline V gene, CDR1 is MNHEY and CDR2 is SVGEGT. J gave up 4 bases and V 6 bases, and 7 bases lay outside the gene matches. This CDR3 is 14 amino acids long.

The chain employs TRBV30 and TRBJ2-5, with 7 positions matching TRBD2. The last part of the DNA fits TRBJ2-7 better; the J call may be wrong. This CDR3 spans 14 amino acids. The germline V gene encodes CDR1 GTSNPN and CDR2 SVGIG (reference sequence). As DNA, the CDR3 is TGTGCCTGGAGTGCCGGGGGGACCTCCTACGAGCAGTACTTC. This gives the protein CAWSAGGTSYEQYF.

This clonotype showed up just a few times. This rearrangement joins TRBV5-1 to TRBJ2-7; 9 nucleotides agree with TRBD1. This CDR3 comprises 14 residues. Germline V gene data show CDR1 as SGHRS and CDR2 as YFSETQ. The ends lost 4 bases at V and 5 bases at J; junction bases unmatched: 7. The CDR3 region has the DNA TGCGCCAGCAGCAAGGGACAGGGTACCCACGAGCAGTACTTC. Amino acids: CASSKGQGTHEQYF.

This clonotype has more than one count but fewer than ten. The rearrangement uses TRBV10-3 and TRBJ2-7; TRBD1 might be the D (5 bases). The CDR3 runs to 13 residues. Germline-derived CDR1 and CDR2 are ENHRY and SYGVKD. V was trimmed by 4 bases and J by 1 base, leaving 8 bases between them. CDR3 residues: CAISARDSYEQYF. CDR3 coding DNA: TGTGCCATCAGTGCCAGGGATTCCTACGAGCAGTACTTC.

Concerning this clonotype itself: A much more abundant neighbour one base away suggests this may be a read error. The chain joins TRBV7-3 to TRBJ2-5, with D possibly being TRBD2 (6 bases). This CDR3 has 13 amino acids. Germline CDR1 is SGHTA and CDR2 is FQGTGA. CDR3 in amino acids: CVSSSEMGGTQYF. The CDR3 DNA reads TGTGTCAGCAGCTCCGAGATGGGGGGGACCCAGTACTTC.

V usage is TRBV7-9 and J usage is TRBJ2-1; the D gene is possibly TRBD2 (6 bases). Germline V CDR1 and CDR2: SEHNR, FQNEAQ (reference sequence). This CDR3 contains 12 residues. Trimming shortened V by 4 bases and J by 8 bases, and 9 bases separated the two germline ends. CDR3 sequence: CASSSSSDEQFF. The CDR3 region has the DNA TGTGCCAGCAGCTCCTCTAGCGATGAGCAGTTCTTC.

This clonotype was seen a few times. The rearrangement links TRBV6-5 to TRBJ2-2; D perhaps matches TRBD1 (6 bases). Trimming took off 2 bases at V and 2 bases at J, with 15 bases between the two ends. CDR1 and CDR2 (germline): MNHEY, SVGAGI. The CDR3 is 17 residues long. The CDR3 bases are TGTGCCAGCAGTTACCGCACGGTACAGGGAAACACCGGGGAGCTGTTTTTT. It yields the protein CASSYRTVQGNTGELFF.

In this sample, this clonotype turned up a few times. The chain has TRBV9 and TRBJ2-5; D might be TRBD1 (6 bases). V lost 3 bases and J lost 2, with 14 bases in between. CDR3 length: 15 residues. Germline CDR1 is SGDLS and CDR2 is YYNGEE. CDR3 in DNA: TGTGCCAGCAGCGCAGGACAGCAGCCTCAAGAGACCCAGTACTTC. Amino acid sequence: CASSAGQQPQETQYF.

The CDR3 DNA follows: TGTGCCAGCAGCTTAGCCGTCTCCTTCTACGAGCAGTACTTC. This sequence encodes CASSLAVSFYEQYF. The chain uses TRBV7-2 and TRBJ2-7; D remains ambiguous. Germline loops: CDR1 SGHTA, CDR2 FQGNSA. The CDR3 covers 14 residues. Deletions cut 0 bases from V and 3 bases from J, with 9 bases between.